One and the same sample provided the 32 T cell receptor beta chains below, sequenced in a study of blood T cells in healthy people across ages. Primed by a sample-barcoded 5' primer and a J-beta primer mix, a second PCR proceeded for roughly 7 to 11 cycles. TCRdb redid the calling of the 5' RACE reads with MiXCR, one entry per CDR3 protein. The sample lists over a million distinct CDR3 sequences; more than 35% were seen once. What was sequenced was blood. The receptors shown here come from a woman in her fifties or sixties in good health.

In regard to this clonotype: The germline gene is not matched at one end of the junction; a read error may be the cause. The V gene is TRBV5-1, the J gene TRBJ2-7, with D perhaps TRBD1 or TRBD2 (5 bases each). The CDR3 spans 15 residues. Germline CDR1 SGHRS, CDR2 YFSETQ. The CDR3 DNA reads as TGCGCCAGCGGCTTGGGGGATTACATGGTCTACGAGCAGTACTTC. Protein product: CASGLGDYMVYEQYF. Filled out from reference TRBV5-1 and TRBJ2-7, the complete variable domain reads KAGVTQTPRYLIKTRGQQVTLSCSPISGHRSVSWYQQTPGQGLQFLFEYFSETQRNKGNFPGRFSGRQFSNSRSEMNVSTLELGDSALYLCASGLGDYMVYEQYFGPGTRLTVT.

The chain joins TRBV7-9 to TRBJ2-2; 9 positions match TRBD2. CDR3 size: 16 residues. CDR1 is SEHNR, CDR2 FQNEAQ, per germline (reference sequence). The ends lost 5 bases at V and 1 base at J; junction bases unmatched: 5. The CDR3 loop reads CASSLMTSGNTGELFF. For the CDR3, the DNA is TGTGCCAGCAGCCTAATGACTAGCGGGAACACCGGGGAGCTGTTTTTT. Using reference TRBV7-9 and TRBJ2-2 for the parts outside the CDR3, the full variable domain is DTGVSQNPRHKITKRGQNVTFRCDPISEHNRLYWYRQTLGQGPEFLTYFQNEAQLEKSRLLSDRFSAERPKGSFSTLEIQRTEQGDSAMYLCASSLMTSGNTGELFFGEGSRLTVL.

The chain has TRBV2 and TRBJ2-4; D not resolved. Trimming removed 2 bases from V and 3 bases from J, with 14 bases in between. The CDR3 is 16 amino acids. Germline values: CDR1 SNHLY, CDR2 FYNNEI. The CDR3 region has the DNA TGTGCCAGCAGTGAACGGTTAGGGTTGGACAAAAACATTCAGTACTTC. It codes for CASSERLGLDKNIQYF.

V gene TRBV20-1 combines with J gene TRBJ2-1; 9 nucleotides match TRBD2. V was clipped by 7 bases and J by 6 bases; unmatched bases: 7. This CDR3 comprises 13 residues. The germline V gene encodes CDR1 DFQATT and CDR2 SNEGSKA (reference sequence). The CDR3 nucleotides are TGCAGTGAAATAGCACTAGCGGGCAATGAGCAGTTCTTC. It codes for CSEIALAGNEQFF.

A note on this clonotype: An end of the junction differs from the germline gene, which may be a read error. The genes are TRBV7-6 and TRBJ2-3; D remains unclear. The germline V gene encodes CDR1 SGHVS and CDR2 FNYEAQ. CDR3 size: 11 residues. CDR3 coding DNA: TGTACCAGCAGCGACTTGGATACGCAGTATTTT. Translation gives CTSSDLDTQYF.

The chain carries TRBV19 and TRBJ2-5; perhaps TRBD2 as D (5 bases). V lost 3 bases to trimming and J lost 5 bases, with 16 bases between them. This CDR3 is 15 amino acids long. Germline V CDR1 and CDR2: LNHDA, SQIVND (reference sequence). DNA for the CDR3: TGTGCCAGTAGTATCGGAGGCCGGGCGACCGAGACCCAGTACTTC. Translating it yields CASSIGGRATETQYF.

The genes are TRBV20-1 and TRBJ2-5; D tentatively reads TRBD1 or TRBD2 (7 bases each). V gave up 3 bases and J gave up 5 bases, with 25 bases separating them. The germline V gene encodes CDR1 DFQATT and CDR2 SNEGSKA (reference sequence). The CDR3 extends over 17 amino acids. CDR3 sequence (DNA): TGCAGTGCTAGGGGACAGCGGGGCGTAAACCAAGGGGAGACCCAGTACTTC. Its translation: CSARGQRGVNQGETQYF.

The chain is built from TRBV24-1 and TRBJ1-5, with TRBD1 matching over 9 bases. After removal of 8 bases from V and 3 bases from J, the junction contained 4 bases not matched to a gene. This CDR3 is 14 amino acids long. Germline V gene lookup returns CDR1 KGHDR and CDR2 SFDVKD. The CDR3 coding sequence is TGTGCCACCATGGGACAGGGTCTCAATCAGCCCCAGCATTTT. Residues: CATMGQGLNQPQHF.

This chain links TRBV3-1 with TRBJ1-1, with unresolved D. With 3 bases removed from V and 6 bases from J, the gap between germline ends came to 20 bases. CDR1 LGHDT and CDR2 YNNKEL come from the germline V gene (reference sequence). This CDR3 comprises 16 residues. In DNA, the CDR3 is TGTGCCAGCAGCCAGATTGGGGTGGGAGGTCACCCTGAAGCTTTCTTT. Protein product: CASSQIGVGGHPEAFF.

The chain is built from TRBV6-5 and TRBJ2-1, with D perhaps matching TRBD2 (6 bases). Germline lookup yields CDR1 MNHEY and CDR2 SVGAGI. CDR3 size: 15 residues. The V end was cut by 5 bases, the J end by 8 bases, with 19 bases between. Written as DNA, the CDR3 is TGTGCCAGCAGTGTCGCCGGAGGGGCGCATTATGAGCAGTTCTTC. It is translated as CASSVAGGAHYEQFF.

J is TRBJ2-1 and V is TRBV9, with D possibly TRBD2 on 7 matching bases. V was clipped by 0 bases and J by 2 bases, with 18 bases between them. In germline, CDR1 is SGDLS, CDR2 YYNGEE. This CDR3 has 18 residues. Here the CDR3 reads CASSVGTSGGGPYNEQFF. For the CDR3, the DNA is TGTGCCAGCAGCGTAGGAACGAGCGGCGGGGGCCCCTACAATGAGCAGTTCTTC.

V gene TRBV12-3 or TRBV12-4 combines with J gene TRBJ2-7; tentatively, D is TRBD1 or TRBD2 (5 bases each). The CDR3 spans 13 residues. The germline V and J ends were trimmed by 6 bases and 7 bases, with 16 bases remaining between them. CDR3 residues: CASRSTGPNEQYF. CDR3 nucleotide sequence: TGTGCCAGCAGGTCGACGGGACCTAATGAGCAGTACTTC.

V and J are TRBV7-9 and TRBJ2-1; 10 bases fit TRBD2. This CDR3 is 16 amino acids long. Trimming removed 6 bases from V and 12 bases from J; junction bases left unmatched: 17. Germline assignment: CDR1 SEHNR and CDR2 FQNEAQ (reference sequence). In nucleotides, the CDR3 is TGTGCCAGCAGATCATCATTAGGGACTAGCGCTAATCCGCAGTTCTTC. Its protein is CASRSSLGTSANPQFF.

The count of this clonotype is one. V is TRBV6-2 or TRBV6-3 and J is TRBJ2-2; D is unclear. Looked up from germline, CDR1 is MNHEY and CDR2 is SVGEGT. The CDR3 length is 15 residues. The germline V and J ends were trimmed by 8 bases and 0 bases, with 13 bases remaining between them. CDR3 residues: CASSRTLTNTGELFF. The CDR3, as DNA: TGTGCCAGCTCGCGGACCCTCACGAACACCGGGGAGCTGTTTTTT.

Only a few counts were recorded for this clonotype. The CDR3 loop is CASSLATGAYNEQFF. For the CDR3, the DNA is TGTGCCAGCAGCTTAGCTACAGGGGCCTACAATGAGCAGTTCTTC. The chain couples TRBV7-2 to TRBJ2-1, with 7 nucleotides matching TRBD1. The CDR3 has 15 amino acids. Looked up from germline, CDR1 is SGHTA and CDR2 is FQGNSA. V lost 0 bases and J lost 2; bases outside the gene matches: 1.

The J gene is TRBJ2-1, the V gene TRBV28; tentatively, D is TRBD2 (6 bases). Germline CDR1 is MDHEN and CDR2 is SYDVKM. This CDR3 region has 12 residues. The V end was cut by 11 bases, the J end by 1 base, with 9 bases between. CDR3 amino acids: CAGGTSYNEQFF. The CDR3 nucleotides read TGTGCCGGTGGGACTTCCTACAATGAGCAGTTCTTC.

This clonotype was counted a single time. The chain joins TRBV13 to TRBJ1-4; 7 nucleotides match TRBD1. From germline, CDR1 is PRHDT and CDR2 FYEKMQ (reference sequence). V gave up 5 bases and J gave up 1 base; unmatched junction bases: 4. The CDR3 runs to 15 residues. The DNA of the CDR3 is TGTGCCAGCAGCCAGACAGGGCGAACTAATGAAAAACTGTTTTTT. Translation: CASSQTGRTNEKLFF.

In its sample, this clonotype was seen a few times. The rearrangement joins TRBV15 to TRBJ2-1; no definite D call. The CDR3 loop spans 15 amino acids. V was clipped by 0 bases and J by 15 bases, with 21 bases between them. In germline, CDR1 is LNHNV, CDR2 YYDKDF (reference sequence). The CDR3 loop reads CATSRDPSRLGAGFF. CDR3 nucleotides: TGTGCCACCAGCAGAGATCCCTCCCGTCTAGGAGCTGGGTTCTTC.

The V and J genes are TRBV5-1 and TRBJ2-1; 7 bases are shared with TRBD1. Germline CDR1 and CDR2: SGHRS and YFSETQ. CDR3 length equals 15 residues. J lost 4 bases, V lost 0 bases, and 4 bases had no gene match. Here the CDR3 DNA reads TGCGCCAGCAGCTTGGCCGGGACAGAATACAATGAGCAGTTCTTC. Translated, it gives CASSLAGTEYNEQFF.

This sequence joins TRBV6-5 and TRBJ1-6; D gene ambiguous. The V gene's germline CDR1 is MNHEY and CDR2 SVGAGI. The CDR3 is made up of 18 amino acids. Trimming removed 0 bases at V and 0 bases at J, with 12 bases between. The CDR3 region has the DNA TGTGCCAGCAGTTACTCAGACCCGAGAAGCTCCTATAATTCACCCCTCCACTTT. Protein product: CASSYSDPRSSYNSPLHF.

This clonotype showed up many times. The chain combines TRBV13 with TRBJ2-7; D assignment may be TRBD1 or TRBD2 (5 bases each). Germline CDR1 is PRHDT and CDR2 is FYEKMQ (reference sequence). V dropped 5 bases and J dropped 6 bases, with 17 bases sitting between them. The CDR3 sequence is 14 residues long. The CDR3 coding sequence is TGTGCCAGCAGCCCTATGGGGGTCAAGGGCGAGCAGTACTTC. Translation gives CASSPMGVKGEQYF.

On this clonotype: At one end, the junction sequence differs from germline, possibly due to a read error. The genes are TRBV11-1 and TRBJ2-1; D is perhaps TRBD2 (6 bases). The CDR3 is made up of 13 amino acids. Germline values: CDR1 SGHAT, CDR2 FQDESV (reference sequence). DNA of the CDR3: TGTGCCGGCAGCAATAGGAGGGGTGGGGAGCAGTTCTTC. It encodes CAGSNRRGGEQFF.

This sequence joins TRBV20-1 and TRBJ2-7; TRBD2 matches 9 bases. CDR1 and CDR2 (germline): DFQATT, SNEGSKA (reference sequence). J was trimmed by 5 bases and V by 0 bases; bases with no gene match: 5. CDR3 length: 14 amino acids. CDR3 protein: CSARDGSGRNEQYF. The CDR3 bases are TGCAGTGCTAGAGATGGAAGCGGGAGGAACGAGCAGTACTTC.

The rearrangement joins TRBV20-1 to TRBJ1-1; possibly TRBD1 for D (5 bases). This CDR3 has 15 residues. V was shortened by 0 bases and J by 7 bases, with 18 bases between the two germline ends. Germline lookup yields CDR1 DFQATT and CDR2 SNEGSKA (reference sequence). The CDR3 sequence is CSARDRTWTFGEAFF. The CDR3, as DNA: TGCAGTGCTAGAGATCGGACATGGACTTTCGGTGAAGCTTTCTTT.

The J gene is TRBJ2-3, the V gene TRBV10-3; the match to TRBD1 covers 9 bases. Trimming cost V 8 bases and J 4 bases; bases outside gene matches: 10. Germline values: CDR1 ENHRY, CDR2 SYGVKD. The CDR3 loop spans 15 amino acids. CDR3 DNA: TGTGCCATCGCTGAGGAGGGACAGGGCGCAGATACGCAGTATTTT. It codes for CAIAEEGQGADTQYF.

This clonotype occurred a few times. V gene TRBV7-2 combines with J gene TRBJ2-2; D may be TRBD1 (5 bases). CDR3 size: 12 residues. The germline V gene encodes CDR1 SGHTA and CDR2 FQGNSA. V lost 5 bases, J lost 7 bases, and 8 bases lay in between. The CDR3 coding sequence is TGTGCCAGCAGCACAGGTGTCGGGGAGCTGTTTTTT. Its protein product is CASSTGVGELFF.

This clonotype has just a few counts. The rearrangement joins TRBV18 to TRBJ1-4; D not certain. Germline V CDR1 and CDR2: KGHSH, LQKENI. This CDR3 comprises 11 residues. The V and J ends lost 8 bases and 8 bases respectively, with 9 bases between them. The CDR3: CASRTGEKLFF. The CDR3 DNA follows: TGTGCCAGCCGGACGGGGGAAAAACTGTTTTTT.

The chain is built from TRBV2 and TRBJ2-1; TRBD1 matches 9 bases. J lost 7 bases, V lost 6 bases, and 13 bases had no gene match. The germline CDR1 and CDR2 sequences are SNHLY and FYNNEI. This CDR3 has 16 amino acids. In DNA form, the CDR3 reads TGTGCCAGCAGGGAACCCGGGACAGGGAGGGTTAATGAGCAGTTCTTC. Translation: CASREPGTGRVNEQFF.

The V and J genes are TRBV5-1 and TRBJ2-1; tentatively, D is TRBD1 (6 bases). Trimming removed 6 bases at V and 1 base at J, with 17 bases between. The CDR3 length is 16 residues. Germline V CDR1 and CDR2: SGHRS, YFSETQ. CDR3 sequence (DNA): TGCGCCAGCACCTTCTCAGGGGTATTTTCCTACAATGAGCAGTTCTTC. It specifies CASTFSGVFSYNEQFF.

This clonotype turned up a few times. This chain uses TRBV20-1 with TRBJ1-4; the match to TRBD1 covers 10 bases. V lost 5 bases to trimming and J lost 8 bases; unmatched junction nucleotides: 5. Germline values: CDR1 DFQATT, CDR2 SNEGSKA (reference sequence). The CDR3 runs to 13 residues. The CDR3 nucleotides are TGCAGTGCTGGACAGGGGGTTGGGGAAAAACTGTTTTTT. Translating it yields CSAGQGVGEKLFF.

This clonotype was seen only a few times. The rearrangement uses TRBV6-2 or TRBV6-3 and TRBJ2-1; TRBD2 matches 7 bases. V shed 5 bases and J 3 bases; nucleotides not matched to a gene: 4. CDR3 size: 14 residues. CDR1 is MNHEY and CDR2 is SVGEGT in the germline V gene. The CDR3 DNA sequence: TGTGCCAGCAGTCTTAGCGGGTTCTACAATGAGCAGTTCTTC. Translating gives CASSLSGFYNEQFF.

V usage is TRBV27 and J usage is TRBJ2-7; D perhaps matches TRBD2 (6 bases). The V gene's germline CDR1 is MNHEY and CDR2 SMNVEV (reference sequence). The CDR3 has 15 amino acids. Trimming left V 0 bases short and J 4 bases short, with 13 bases between. CDR3 amino acids: CASSLSWRATYEQYF. CDR3 DNA: TGTGCCAGCAGTTTATCGTGGAGGGCCACATACGAGCAGTACTTC.